Below, 7 T cell receptor beta chains from the same sample are listed, as sequenced in a study of blood T cell repertoires in COVID-19. Generated by immunoSEQ multiplex PCR, the TCRdb table keeps only in-frame clones and is missing some. The table lists about 110,000 clones, around 84% of them singletons, with roughly 7.9% in the top ten. Sequencing used peripheral blood. These receptors originate from an elderly woman with active or convalescent COVID-19.

The V and J genes are TRBV5-1 and TRBJ2-3; 11 bases are shared with TRBD2. The CDR3 sequence is 15 residues long. V was pared by 5 bases and J by 2 bases, with 4 bases of the junction left unmatched. Germline loops: CDR1 SGHRS, CDR2 YFSETQ. The CDR3: CASRTSGRITDTQYF. Here the CDR3 DNA reads TGCGCCAGCAGAACTAGCGGGAGAATCACAGATACGCAGTATTTT.

This chain joins TRBV3-1 (or the pseudogene TRBV3-2) and TRBJ2-7; D ambiguous. The ends were cut back, 0 bases at V and 0 bases at J, with 9 bases in the middle. The CDR3 runs to 15 residues. CDR1 LGHDT and CDR2 YNNKEL come from the germline V gene (reference sequence). The DNA of the CDR3 is TGTGCCAGCAGCCAAGAATCGTGGAGCTCCTACGAGCAGTACTTC. It yields the protein CASSQESWSSYEQYF.

V gene TRBV28 combines with J gene TRBJ1-2, with a weak D call TRBD1 (6 bases). V was cut by 6 bases and J by 3 bases, with 14 bases left in between. Germline CDR1 MDHEN, CDR2 SYDVKM. The CDR3 contains 14 residues. The DNA of the CDR3 is TGTGCCAGCAGGTGGGGGGGCACCGACTATGGCTACACCTTC. It yields the protein CASRWGGTDYGYTF.

The sample holds one count of this clone. The gene calls are TRBV28 and TRBJ1-2; 8 bases map to TRBD1. The CDR3 loop spans 12 amino acids. Germline assignment: CDR1 MDHEN and CDR2 SYDVKM. V gave up 6 bases and J gave up 5 bases; unmatched junction bases: 2. The CDR3 nucleotides are TGTGCCAGCAGCTACAGGGGGTATGGCTACACCTTC. It codes for CASSYRGYGYTF.

The rearrangement uses TRBV7-2 and TRBJ2-5; no clear D. The V gene lost 5 bases and the J gene lost 4 bases, with 8 bases spanning the gap. Germline CDR1 SGHTA, CDR2 FQGNSA. This CDR3 is 12 amino acids long. The CDR3 DNA sequence: TGTGCCAGCAGCCTGTTTCGAGAGACCCAGTACTTC. It is translated as CASSLFRETQYF. The entire variable domain, with the rest obtained from reference TRBV7-2 and TRBJ2-5, is as follows: GAGVSQSPSNKVTEKGKDVELRCDPISGHTALYWYRQSLGQGLEFLIYFQGNSAPDKSGLPSDRFSAERTGGSVSTLTIQRTQQEDSAVYLCASSLFRETQYFGPGTRLLVL.

This clone was observed a few times. The chain couples TRBV5-4 to TRBJ1-2, with D unresolved. Germline CDR1 SGHNT, CDR2 YYREEE (reference sequence). This CDR3 region has 14 residues. Trimming left V 5 bases short and J 4 bases short, with 15 bases between. The CDR3 coding sequence is TGTGCCAGCAGTTCCGGGTCGGAGGGCTATGGCTACACCTTC. It yields the protein CASSSGSEGYGYTF.

The chain couples TRBV7-8 to TRBJ2-2; 8 nucleotides align to TRBD2. The CDR3 loop spans 17 amino acids. With V trimmed by 5 bases and J by 6 bases, 14 bases remained unmatched. Germline CDR1 SGHVS, CDR2 FQNEAQ. The CDR3 DNA reads TGTGCCAGCAGCCATCCCAGCGGGAGAGTCAGAGCCGGGGAGCTGTTTTTT. This translates into CASSHPSGRVRAGELFF.